This T cell receptor (beta chain) was sequenced for a study of beta chain features in type 1 diabetes. Whole-study results and caveats: Type 1 diabetes patients had moderately but significantly shorter TCRB CDR3s in all four CD4+ subsets. Any HLA-type effect on TCRB rearrangement remained unresolved here.

On this clone: Its antigen is not known.

The isolated RNA, all of it, was reverse transcribed, so expressed TCRB transcripts were what got sequenced. Profiling relied on immunoSEQ multiplex PCR, and the TCRdb table lists in-frame clones only, not all of them. The sample lists 90,000 to 110,000 clones; around 40% were seen once. Germline V gene sequence: CDR1 MNHEY, CDR2 SMNVEV (reference sequence). With 3 bases clipped from V and 9 bases from J, the junction kept 12 bases outside the gene matches. The CDR3 totals 16 residues. Sequencing input: stem cell memory CD4+ T cells from blood. The gene calls are TRBV27 and TRBJ2-1, with 9 bases lining up with TRBD1. The sequence came from a woman aged 18-29 years in good health. The CDR3 loop is CASSFSGTGRSSEQFF. The CDR3 nucleotides are TGTGCCAGCAGTTTCTCCGGGACAGGGAGGTCGAGTGAGCAGTTCTTC.